This paragraph covers one T cell receptor beta chain sequence. This clonotype appeared once. Its antigen remains undetermined. A much larger clone lies a single base off, so this may be a read error. This entry comes from a study of T cell repertoires in breast cancer (dated by TCRdb to 2016 to 2018). At the level of the whole study: Tumors, lymph nodes and peripheral blood lymphocytes from breast cancer patients, as well as peripheral blood from healthy control donors, were profiled. ER+/PR+ status was present in the majority of the approximately 23 patient tumors that were analyzed for shared TCRs. Nine healthy donors, of an age range similar to that of the patients, were included as controls. On average, sequencing produced roughly 550,000 sequences per sample, which came to approximately 9.8 reads per input cell. The study reasoned that TCRs shared between breast cancer patients would target shared antigens, given breast cancer's low mutational burden and rare common mutations. Tumors and tumor-involved lymph nodes were minced, digested with Liberase and DNase, and then passed through 70-um and 40-um filters. Tumor-free lymph nodes were processed without enzymatic digestion, and blood samples were separated by Ficoll. The paper's findings and limits, for the study overall: Emulsion RT-PCR was regarded as qualitative rather than quantitative, because clone recovery was skewed by transcript abundance and primer differences. Shared TCRs were encoded by various nucleotide sequences, which suggests selection and expansion based on antigen. About fourfold more TCRs were shared with matched tumor repertoires by tumor-involved sentinel lymph nodes than by tumor-free nodes (roughly 7.5% versus 2.1%). Approximately 17 TCR pairs were shared across seven or more patient tumors and rarely found in control blood, suggesting possible tumor specificity. Genuine antitumor clones may have been missed because singleton TCRs were discarded and only part of each tumor was sampled. Shared TCRs showed TRBV7 predominance, possibly reflecting tumor recognition or mispriming bias from eight TRBV7 primers.

The CDR3 runs 17 amino acids, cysteine and phenylalanine included. Only CDR3 DNA remains: 51 bases, in frame from the first base. V was cut back by 6 bases and J by 0 bases, leaving a gap of 19 bases between them. The study used an expanded emulsion RT-PCR method with primers for all TCR V genes to analyze paired alpha-beta TCRs of CD8+ T cells. CD8+ T cells were isolated with a CD8 positive selection kit and were then incubated overnight in around 9.2 IU/mL IL-2 prior to emulsion RT-PCR. Libraries were made using emulsion pairing. A second nested PCR with blocking oligos suppressed unpaired genes, then a third nested PCR added Illumina adaptors and barcodes. Each emulsion RT-PCR master mix contained roughly 5,000-250,000 T cells, with C-region, Stepout and V-region primers. Emulsions were generated with the Micellula Emulsion and Purification Kit, and RT-PCR used Qiagen OneStep RT-PCR reagents. The pooled libraries were sequenced on an Illumina MiSeq using paired-end 2 x 250 reads. On the authors' methods: Read pairs were joined in Galaxy and clipped at the engineered overlap into separate alpha and beta files; unclipped reads were discarded. Alpha-beta pairs were assigned using CompleteTCR, a MiTCR-based pipeline in which chains sharing read cluster identifiers are linked by an R script. TCR sequences that were observed only once, representing about 1-3.4%, were removed as potential sequencing errors. TCRdb reprocessed the public reads (quality trimming at Q25 with fastp, clone calling with MiXCR) and kept in-frame beta chains. When rows share a CDR3 protein, they turn into one entry using the most common DNA and genes. The V and J calls come from TCRdb's annotation, not from the publication. This sample gives 4,000 to 5,000 distinct CDR3 sequences in total; around 40% of them show up just once. The ten largest clones take up around a third of the sample.

Recombination connected TRBV12-3 or TRBV12-4 to TRBJ2-3; confidence is insufficient to name the D gene. The receptor was derived from a pool of human donors with breast cancer or a healthy control (not recorded which). Material for sequencing was CD8+ T cells. The DNA is TGTGCCAGCAGCTCCATGGGTTTTGCATCTAGCACAGATACGCAGTATTTT. Translated, it gives CASSSMGFASSTDTQYF.